The 11 T cell receptor beta chains in this list originate from one sample, sequenced in a study of blood T cell repertoires in COVID-19. Clones were sequenced by immunoSEQ multiplex PCR, and TCRdb holds only the in-frame ones, with some missing. The data hold about 140,000 clones, with 86% observed a single time. Sequencing used PBMCs or T cells enriched from blood (not recorded which). All receptors derive from a man aged 45-65 years who had recovered from COVID-19.

The rearrangement links TRBV5-1 to TRBJ2-5; maybe TRBD2 (5 bases). Trimming pared 3 bases from V and 5 bases from J, leaving 20 bases between. Germline lookup yields CDR1 SGHRS and CDR2 YFSETQ. The CDR3 has 16 residues. The CDR3 DNA follows: TGCGCCAGCAGCTCCCTGGAGGCCAACGGTCAGGAGACCCAGTACTTC. This sequence encodes CASSSLEANGQETQYF.

The gene calls are TRBV19 and TRBJ2-7, with 11 bases identical to TRBD2. The CDR3 is 17 amino acids. V lost 5 bases to trimming and J lost 2 bases; unmatched junction nucleotides: 11. Germline CDR1 is LNHDA and CDR2 is SQIVND (reference sequence). The CDR3 spells CASSYVFASGGTYEQYF. In nucleotides, the CDR3 is TGTGCCAGTAGTTACGTCTTTGCTAGCGGGGGGACCTACGAGCAGTACTTC.

The V gene is TRBV7-2, the J gene TRBJ1-2; D remains unclear. Trimming removed 2 bases from V and 1 base from J, with 8 bases in between. In germline, CDR1 is SGHTA, CDR2 FQGNSA. There are 14 residues in the CDR3. The DNA of the CDR3 is TGTGCCAGCAGCTTAAGGGCGGGTAACTATGGCTACACCTTC. Amino acids: CASSLRAGNYGYTF.

This chain links TRBV9 with TRBJ2-7; 9 bases match TRBD2. V was clipped by 0 bases and J by 0 bases; unmatched bases: 10. Germline CDR1 is SGDLS and CDR2 is YYNGEE. The CDR3 has 18 amino acids. The CDR3 loop is CASSVGGLEREDSYEQYF. DNA of the CDR3: TGTGCCAGCAGCGTAGGAGGGTTGGAGCGGGAGGACTCCTACGAGCAGTACTTC.

This chain joins TRBV5-6 and TRBJ2-1; 8 bases line up with TRBD2. Germline CDR1 reads SGHDT; CDR2 reads YYEEEE. This CDR3 comprises 14 residues. V gave up 1 base and J gave up 5 bases; unmatched junction bases: 2. The CDR3 sequence is CASSLTGGNNEQFF. CDR3 DNA: TGTGCCAGCAGCTTGACGGGAGGGAACAATGAGCAGTTCTTC.

The rearrangement links TRBV19 to TRBJ1-2; TRBD1 is a possible D gene (5 bases). Germline-derived CDR1 and CDR2 are LNHDA and SQIVND (reference sequence). The CDR3 covers 12 residues. The V gene lost 3 bases and the J gene lost 8 bases, with 10 bases spanning the gap. CDR3 region: CASSILGQGYTF. The CDR3 region has the DNA TGTGCCAGTAGTATTCTGGGGCAGGGCTACACCTTC.

V gene TRBV30 combines with J gene TRBJ1-2; 10 nucleotides line up with TRBD1. With 4 bases clipped from V and 8 bases from J, the junction kept 13 bases outside the gene matches. The CDR3 extends over 15 amino acids. Germline values: CDR1 GTSNPN, CDR2 SVGIG (reference sequence). The CDR3 DNA reads as TGTGCCTGGAACCGACAGGGGGCAGGTTTGCGGGGCTACACCTTC. It codes for CAWNRQGAGLRGYTF.

J is TRBJ1-2 and V is TRBV30; D perhaps matches TRBD1 (6 bases). This CDR3 has 15 amino acids. Germline CDR1 and CDR2: GTSNPN and SVGIG (reference sequence). The V end lost 3 bases, the J end lost 0 bases, and 14 bases lay between the germline ends. The CDR3 DNA reads TGTGCCTGGAGAGTCCAGGGGACCACTAACTATGGCTACACCTTC. It specifies CAWRVQGTTNYGYTF.

This clone was detected once. This chain connects TRBV25-1 to TRBJ2-7; 7 bases are a match to TRBD1. The length of the CDR3 is 17 residues. The germline CDR1 and CDR2 sequences are MGHDK and SYGVNS. Trimming at V came to 5 bases and at J to 3 bases, leaving 16 bases not matched to a gene. The CDR3 loop is CASSLRSGRAGGYEQYF. CDR3 DNA sequence: TGTGCCAGCAGTTTACGGTCCGGCCGGGCAGGGGGCTACGAGCAGTACTTC.

This chain joins TRBV24-1 and TRBJ2-5, with a tentative D call TRBD1 (6 bases). The V end lost 3 bases, the J end lost 5 bases, and 15 bases lay between the germline ends. The CDR3 has 15 amino acids. Germline V lookup: CDR1 KGHDR, CDR2 SFDVKD. CDR3 region: CATSDADSPTETQYF. The CDR3 DNA follows: TGTGCCACCAGTGATGCGGACAGCCCCACGGAGACCCAGTACTTC.

CDR3 nucleotide sequence: TGTGCCAGCTCACCAGAAGGTCCAATCAACGGGAATGAGCAGTTCTTC. Residues: CASSPEGPINGNEQFF. The gene calls are TRBV18 and TRBJ2-1; unclear D gene. The CDR3 spans 16 residues. The V gene's germline CDR1 is KGHSH and CDR2 LQKENI. The germline V and J ends were trimmed by 2 bases and 7 bases, with 18 bases remaining between them. Complete variable domain (other parts from reference TRBV18 and TRBJ2-1): NAGVMQNPRHLVRRRGQEARLRCSPMKGHSHVYWYRQLPEEGLKFMVYLQKENIIDESGMPKERFSAEFPKEGPSILRIQQVVRGDSAAYFCASSPEGPINGNEQFFGPGTRLTVL.